Below are 14 T cell receptor beta chains sequenced from a single sample in a study. Treg sorting used a CD4+CD25+CD127-/low gate. MiXCR, run by TCRdb on the 5' RACE reads, gives a single entry per CDR3 protein. The data show 30,000 to 35,000 distinct CDR3 sequences, 25% to 30% seen once. Material for sequencing was tumor-infiltrating Tregs sorted from the breast tumor. The receptors come from a female donor with breast cancer.

The sample holds many counts of this clonotype. The chain has TRBV29-1 and TRBJ2-1; D is possibly TRBD2 (7 bases). Germline V gene sequence: CDR1 SQVTM, CDR2 ANQGSEA. CDR3 length equals 14 residues. Trimming removed 6 bases from V and 11 bases from J, with 23 bases in between. Here the CDR3 DNA reads TGCAGCGTCTCACCCCAGCCCGGCGGGGGCAAGCAGTTCTTC. Translated: CSVSPQPGGGKQFF.

This clonotype was picked up one time. One end of the junction varies from germline; a read error may be responsible. This rearrangement joins TRBV30 to TRBJ2-7; 7 nucleotides agree with TRBD2. The CDR3 loop spans 15 amino acids. Germline loops: CDR1 GTSNPN, CDR2 SVGIG (reference sequence). This CDR3 reads CAWSPRGSGFYEQCF. In DNA, the CDR3 is TGTGCCTGGAGTCCCCGGGGTAGCGGGTTTTACGAGCAGTGCTTC.

This clonotype was seen more than once but under ten times. The chain recombines TRBV3-1 with TRBJ1-1; no definite D call. The CDR3 extends over 13 amino acids. Trimming took 6 bases from V and 5 from J, leaving 13 bases between them. Germline V gene lookup returns CDR1 LGHDT and CDR2 YNNKEL (reference sequence). The CDR3 region is CASRRTAGTEAFF. Here the CDR3 DNA reads TGTGCCAGCAGGAGGACCGCCGGGACTGAAGCTTTCTTT. Complete variable domain (other parts from reference TRBV3-1 and TRBJ1-1): DTAVSQTPKYLVTQMGNDKSIKCEQNLGHDTMYWYKQDSKKFLKIMFSYNNKELIINETVPNRFSPKSPDKAHLNLHINSLELGDSAVYFCASRRTAGTEAFFGQGTRLTVV.

Worth noting for this clonotype: A read error is possible here, since a much larger clone lies one base away. The rearrangement joins TRBV10-1 to TRBJ2-1; 8 positions match TRBD1. With V trimmed by 6 bases and J by 8 bases, 6 bases remained unmatched. The CDR3 extends over 13 amino acids. CDR1 and CDR2 from the germline V gene are WNHNN and SYGVQD (reference sequence). The CDR3 DNA is TGCGCCAGCAGAAAGACAGGGGACGATGAGCAGTTCTTC. It yields the protein CASRKTGDDEQFF.

This clonotype showed up just a few times. A much larger clonotype is one base distant, so this may be a read error. This chain links TRBV24-1 with TRBJ2-1; no clear D gene. The CDR3 loop spans 11 amino acids. Germline V lookup: CDR1 KGHDR, CDR2 SFDVKD. Between the trimmed V and J ends, which lost 9 bases and 4 bases, there was a span of 6 bases. This CDR3 reads CATGCYNEQFF. In nucleotides, the CDR3 is TGTGCCACCGGATGTTACAATGAGCAGTTCTTC.

This chain joins TRBV25-1 and TRBJ1-1; 7 bases are shared with TRBD1. V was clipped by 2 bases and J by 6 bases; unmatched bases: 0. CDR1 and CDR2 (germline): MGHDK, SYGVNS. The CDR3 loop spans 12 amino acids. The DNA of the CDR3 is TGTGCCAGCAGTGAAGGGACAGCTGAAGCTTTCTTT. Encoded protein: CASSEGTAEAFF.

The chain combines TRBV7-6 with TRBJ2-1, with 9 bases that match TRBD2. This CDR3 has 16 amino acids. The V and J ends lost 0 bases and 7 bases, in that order; junction bases with no gene match: 7. In germline, CDR1 is SGHVS, CDR2 FNYEAQ. The CDR3 DNA is TGTGCCAGCAGCTTAGCGAGCGCGGGAGGGTTAAATGAGCAGTTCTTC. Its translation is CASSLASAGGLNEQFF.

This clonotype was counted many times. This chain uses TRBV20-1 with TRBJ2-2, with 8 bases that match TRBD1. The CDR3 totals 20 residues. Per the germline V gene, CDR1 is DFQATT and CDR2 is SNEGSKA (reference sequence). Trimming cost V 1 base and J 2 bases; bases outside gene matches: 18. The CDR3 loop reads CSARGNSRTGTIVNTGELFF. CDR3 in DNA: TGCAGTGCTAGAGGGAACTCTCGGACAGGGACAATCGTAAACACCGGGGAGCTGTTTTTT.

This clonotype appeared a few times. Possible read error: a much larger clone is one base away. This chain uses TRBV7-8 with TRBJ2-3, with D perhaps TRBD2 (5 bases). Germline values: CDR1 SGHVS, CDR2 FQNEAQ. CDR3 size: 15 residues. Trimming stripped 2 bases from V and 6 bases from J, with 15 bases between. The CDR3 region is CASSLRRTGYDTQYF. CDR3 in DNA: TGTGCCAGCAGCTTAAGAAGGACTGGCTACGATACGCAGTATTTT.

This clonotype occurred many times. The chain joins TRBV5-5 to TRBJ2-7; D unclear. V was pared by 5 bases and J by 5 bases, with 14 bases between. The CDR3 is made up of 13 amino acids. Germline CDR1 SGHKS, CDR2 YYEKEE (reference sequence). CDR3 sequence reads: CASRVGRTDEQYF. The CDR3 DNA reads as TGTGCCAGCAGGGTAGGGCGGACGGACGAGCAGTACTTC.

This clonotype was seen more than once but under ten times. V usage is TRBV28 and J usage is TRBJ1-6; 7 bases agree with TRBD1. CDR1 MDHEN and CDR2 SYDVKM come from the germline V gene. The V and J ends lost 2 bases and 7 bases, in that order; junction bases with no gene match: 5. CDR3 length: 15 residues. CDR3: CASSLIGTDNSPLHF. In DNA form, the CDR3 reads TGTGCCAGCAGTTTAATCGGGACAGACAATTCACCCCTCCACTTT.

This clonotype was recorded many times. The chain carries TRBV5-1 and TRBJ2-3; D uncertain. The CDR3 extends over 12 amino acids. CDR1 SGHRS and CDR2 YFSETQ come from the germline V gene. V was clipped by 3 bases and J by 2 bases, with 4 bases between them. The CDR3 region is CASSSPTDTQYF. The CDR3 bases are TGCGCCAGCAGCTCCCCCACAGATACGCAGTATTTT. Together with reference TRBV5-1 and TRBJ2-3, the CDR3 gives the full variable domain: KAGVTQTPRYLIKTRGQQVTLSCSPISGHRSVSWYQQTPGQGLQFLFEYFSETQRNKGNFPGRFSGRQFSNSRSEMNVSTLELGDSALYLCASSSPTDTQYFGPGTRLTVL.

This clonotype is medium-sized by share. The chain recombines TRBV5-1 with TRBJ1-1, with D unclear. Germline CDR1 SGHRS, CDR2 YFSETQ. The CDR3 extends over 14 amino acids. V was trimmed by 4 bases and J by 1 base, leaving 11 bases between them. CDR3 region: CASSIDVENTEAFF. CDR3 in DNA: TGCGCCAGCAGCATCGACGTAGAGAACACTGAAGCTTTCTTT.

About this clonotype: Since a much larger clone is just one base distant, this may be a read error. This chain joins TRBV6-5 and TRBJ1-1; D not resolved. The length of the CDR3 is 15 residues. The V gene lost 0 bases and the J gene lost 4 bases, with 12 bases spanning the gap. Germline V gives CDR1 MNHEY, CDR2 SVGAGI. The CDR3 region is CASSYSMAGSTEAFF. In nucleotides, the CDR3 is TGTGCCAGCAGTTACTCGATGGCGGGGAGCACTGAAGCTTTCTTT.